This TCR beta chain is drawn from a study of T cell responses to AZD1222 COVID-19 vaccine. The trim removed 0 bases at V and 5 bases at J, leaving 6 bases unmatched. Germline V gene lookup returns CDR1 LGHNA and CDR2 YNFKEQ. This CDR3 has 17 residues. TCRdb's copy holds only in-frame clones and misses some; the assay was immunoSEQ multiplex PCR. The sample contains around 100,000 clones, roughly 84% of which appear only once. The source is an adult in good health. The sample in question was peripheral blood, obtained on day 0 of AZD1222 vaccination. The V and J genes are TRBV4-2 and TRBJ2-1, with 11 bases fitting TRBD2. This chain's CDR3 is CASSQEGLAGGNNEQFF. CDR3 bases: TGTGCCAGCAGCCAAGAGGGATTAGCGGGGGGGAACAATGAGCAGTTCTTC.